Following are 13 T cell receptor beta chains from one sample sequenced in a study of cytomegalovirus exposure and HLA in healthy donors. It was with 60 Vbeta and 13 Jbeta primers that the PCR ran. TCRdb's table, derived via immunoSEQ multiplex PCR, lists solely in-frame clones and lacks some. Of 200,000 to 250,000 clones in the sample, 70% to 80% were seen once. Input material: PBMCs. These receptors came from a man aged 35-49 years in good health and CMV-seronegative.

The chain links TRBV6-6 to TRBJ2-5; TRBD2 matches at 9 bases. Germline CDR1 MNHNY, CDR2 SVGAGI (reference sequence). The CDR3 is 14 amino acids. The junction had 8 bases not matched to a gene; V was cut back by 7 bases and J by 5 bases. The CDR3 loop reads CASKAAGGGETQYF. The CDR3 nucleotides read TGTGCCAGCAAGGCAGCGGGGGGTGGGGAGACCCAGTACTTC.

This rearrangement joins TRBV4-1 to TRBJ1-1; possibly TRBD1 for D (6 bases). CDR3 size: 15 residues. V was clipped by 1 base and J by 6 bases, with 15 bases between them. The germline gives CDR1 MGHRA, CDR2 YSYEKL. In DNA form, the CDR3 reads TGCGCCAGCAGCCAAGCCCGCAGGACAGCCTCTGAAGCTTTCTTT. Translating it yields CASSQARRTASEAFF.

CDR3 sequence reads: CASSYYRGDEKLFF. The DNA for the CDR3 is TGTGCCAGCAGTTACTACAGGGGGGATGAAAAACTGTTTTTT. The chain is built from TRBV6-5 and TRBJ1-4, with 8 nucleotides matching TRBD1. CDR3 length: 14 residues. V gave up 1 base and J gave up 6 bases; unmatched junction bases: 1. The germline CDR1 and CDR2 sequences are MNHEY and SVGAGI.

In DNA form, the CDR3 reads TGTGCCATCAGTGATTCTAGGCGTGAGCAGTTCTTC. Translated, it gives CAISDSRREQFF. The chain joins TRBV10-3 to TRBJ2-1; D is unresolved. Looked up from germline, CDR1 is ENHRY and CDR2 is SYGVKD. V lost 3 bases and J 9 bases, leaving 9 bases between the germline ends. The CDR3 is 12 residues long.

The chain carries TRBV9 and TRBJ2-5; D unresolved. The germline CDR1 and CDR2 sequences are SGDLS and YYNGEE. CDR3 size: 13 residues. The ends were cut back, 4 bases at V and 5 bases at J, with 12 bases in the middle. CDR3 in amino acids: CASSSLDTETQYF. The CDR3 DNA follows: TGTGCCAGCAGCTCCCTAGATACGGAGACCCAGTACTTC.

This chain connects TRBV7-8 to TRBJ1-2; D is unresolved. This CDR3 is 13 amino acids long. V was shortened by 7 bases and J by 2 bases, with 11 bases between the two germline ends. Germline V gene sequence: CDR1 SGHVS, CDR2 FQNEAQ. CDR3 amino acids: CASTEGRNYGYTF. Written as DNA, the CDR3 is TGTGCCAGCACCGAGGGCAGGAACTATGGCTACACCTTC.

CDR3 in DNA: TGTGCCGGGTACAGGGGGCTCGGCGGCTACACCTTC. Protein product: CAGYRGLGGYTF. V usage is TRBV19 and J usage is TRBJ1-2, with 9 bases identical to TRBD1. This CDR3 is 12 amino acids long. V gave up 11 bases and J gave up 8 bases; unmatched junction bases: 9. The germline V gene has CDR1 LNHDA and CDR2 SQIVND (reference sequence).

With respect to this clone: Other DNA sequences of this sample code for an identical CDR3. J is TRBJ2-3 and V is TRBV5-1, with a possible D match to TRBD1 (6 bases). The CDR3 is made up of 15 amino acids. V was clipped by 0 bases and J by 0 bases, with 8 bases between them. Germline V CDR1 and CDR2: SGHRS, YFSETQ. CDR3: CASSLDGQSTDTQYF. CDR3 sequence (DNA): TGCGCCAGCAGCTTGGACGGACAGAGCACAGATACGCAGTATTTT.

In its sample, this clone was seen a few times. The rearrangement links TRBV5-4 to TRBJ2-7; 8 bases map to TRBD2. V was clipped by 4 bases and J by 4 bases; unmatched bases: 10. CDR1 and CDR2 from the germline V gene are SGHNT and YYREEE (reference sequence). The CDR3 consists of 15 residues. The CDR3 is CASSPGGTRMYEQYF. The CDR3 region has the DNA TGTGCCAGCAGCCCGGGGGGGACGAGGATGTACGAGCAGTACTTC.

V usage is TRBV9 and J usage is TRBJ2-1, with TRBD1 matching 7 bases. V lost 4 bases to trimming and J lost 9 bases; unmatched junction nucleotides: 7. The CDR3 loop spans 13 amino acids. Per the germline V gene, CDR1 is SGDLS and CDR2 is YYNGEE. CDR3 amino acids: CASSPSSGGEQFF. The CDR3 nucleotides are TGTGCCAGCAGCCCCTCGTCAGGGGGTGAGCAGTTCTTC.

As concerns this clone: This sample includes further DNA sequences coding for the same CDR3. The chain has TRBV6-5 and TRBJ2-5; D gene ambiguous. Looked up from germline, CDR1 is MNHEY and CDR2 is SVGAGI. V shed 2 bases and J shed 0 bases, with 7 bases lying between them. CDR3 length equals 14 residues. DNA of the CDR3: TGTGCCAGCAGTTACGCCCGGGACCAAGAGACCCAGTACTTC. Its translation: CASSYARDQETQYF.

The V gene is TRBV5-8, the J gene TRBJ2-5, with a tentative D call TRBD1 (6 bases). V lost 0 bases and J lost 4, with 7 bases in between. Germline lookup yields CDR1 SGHTS and CDR2 YDEGEE. The CDR3 is 13 amino acids. The chain's CDR3 is CASSLGGRETQYF. The CDR3, as DNA: TGTGCCAGCAGCTTGGGGGGGCGAGAGACCCAGTACTTC.

This chain links TRBV5-6 with TRBJ2-7; 9 bases are a match to TRBD2. Unmatched junction bases numbered 4, after V lost 3 bases and J lost 0 bases. Looked up from germline, CDR1 is SGHDT and CDR2 is YYEEEE. The CDR3 has 15 amino acids. The CDR3 DNA reads TGTGCCAGCAGCTCGTTAGCGGGGGCCTCCTACGAGCAGTACTTC. Residues: CASSSLAGASYEQYF.